The 23 T cell receptor beta chains in this list originate from one sample, sequenced in a study of T cell responses to AZD1222 COVID-19 vaccine. TCRdb's table, derived via immunoSEQ multiplex PCR, lists solely in-frame clones and lacks some. Counted here are roughly 190,000 clones, approximately 90% occurring once; the ten biggest clones make up about 1.7%. The input for sequencing was peripheral blood, taken 28 days after the second AZD1222 dose. These receptor sequences come from an adult who received the AZD1222 COVID-19 vaccine.

This clone was seen once. V gene TRBV7-8 combines with J gene TRBJ2-7; either TRBD1 or TRBD2 may supply D (5 bases each). From germline, CDR1 is SGHVS and CDR2 FQNEAQ. The CDR3 consists of 15 residues. V shed 1 base and J shed 4 bases, with 14 bases lying between them. As DNA, the CDR3 is TGTGCCAGCAGCTTAGGAAGGGGTGGGGGTTACGAGCAGTACTTC. Protein product: CASSLGRGGGYEQYF.

The rearrangement uses TRBV7-6 and TRBJ2-7; D may be TRBD1 or TRBD2 (6 bases each). Germline V gene data show CDR1 as SGHVS and CDR2 as FNYEAQ. The ends were cut back, 2 bases at V and 3 bases at J, with 26 bases in the middle. The CDR3 sequence is 19 residues long. CDR3 DNA sequence: TGTGCCAGCAGCTTAAGGGGGGACCGAGGACACTCCATCCACTACGAGCAGTACTTC. It is translated as CASSLRGDRGHSIHYEQYF. Together with reference TRBV7-6 and TRBJ2-7, the CDR3 gives the full variable domain: GAGVSQSPRYKVTKRGQDVALRCDPISGHVSLYWYRQALGQGPEFLTYFNYEAQQDKSGLPNDRFSAERPEGSISTLTIQRTEQRDSAMYRCASSLRGDRGHSIHYEQYFGPGTRLTVT.

The table lists this clone with a count of one. The chain links TRBV18 to TRBJ2-7; D could derive from TRBD1 or TRBD2 (5 bases each). Germline V CDR1 and CDR2: KGHSH, LQKENI. The V gene lost 0 bases and the J gene lost 7 bases, with 16 bases spanning the gap. The CDR3 is 15 amino acids. This CDR3 is CASSPPLARGGEQYF. The CDR3 nucleotides are TGTGCCAGCTCACCACCGCTGGCCCGGGGCGGGGAGCAGTACTTC.

The chain links TRBV27 to TRBJ2-7, with 10 bases aligning to TRBD1. J lost 4 bases, V lost 5 bases, and 8 bases had no gene match. The CDR3 runs 15 residues. Germline assignment: CDR1 MNHEY and CDR2 SMNVEV (reference sequence). The CDR3 bases are TGTGCCAGCAGTCACCCCCCGGGACAGGGGTACGAGCAGTACTTC. Translation gives CASSHPPGQGYEQYF.

The V and J genes are TRBV5-1 and TRBJ1-4; D is unresolved. CDR1 SGHRS and CDR2 YFSETQ come from the germline V gene. The CDR3 sequence is 14 residues long. V was pared by 0 bases and J by 4 bases, with 7 bases between. CDR3 DNA sequence: TGCGCCAGCAGCTTGGCCAGCCATAATGAAAAACTGTTTTTT. Translating it yields CASSLASHNEKLFF.

This clone was seen only once. The chain combines TRBV19 with TRBJ2-7, with 7 positions matching TRBD1. The germline V gene encodes CDR1 LNHDA and CDR2 SQIVND (reference sequence). The CDR3 is made up of 14 amino acids. After removal of 6 bases from V and 0 bases from J, the junction contained 5 bases not matched to a gene. As DNA, the CDR3 is TGTGCCAGTAGCAATGACAGGGACTCCTACGAGCAGTACTTC. As protein: CASSNDRDSYEQYF. The full variable domain, rest sourced from reference TRBV19 and TRBJ2-7, is DGGITQSPKYLFRKEGQNVTLSCEQNLNHDAMYWYRQDPGQGLRLIYYSQIVNDFQKGDIAEGYSVSREKKESFPLTVTSAQKNPTAFYLCASSNDRDSYEQYFGPGTRLTVT.

The V and J genes are TRBV3-1 (or the pseudogene TRBV3-2) and TRBJ2-1; 9 bases match TRBD2. The CDR3 loop spans 16 amino acids. Germline V gives CDR1 LGHDT, CDR2 YNNKEL (reference sequence). After removal of 4 bases from V and 8 bases from J, the junction contained 12 bases not matched to a gene. The CDR3 coding sequence is TGTGCCAGCAGCCCAGACCGGGGTAGCGGGAGTTATGAGCAGTTCTTC. Protein sequence: CASSPDRGSGSYEQFF.

This chain connects TRBV4-1 to TRBJ1-5, with D possibly matching TRBD1 (5 bases). The V and J ends lost 4 bases and 5 bases respectively, with 15 bases between them. The CDR3 contains 15 residues. Germline V CDR1 and CDR2: MGHRA, YSYEKL. The CDR3 loop is CASSRGRGSDQPQHF. CDR3 sequence (DNA): TGCGCCAGCAGCCGTGGCCGGGGGTCCGATCAGCCCCAGCATTTT.

J is TRBJ2-7 and V is TRBV29-1; a possible D gene is TRBD2 (6 bases). The CDR3 runs 15 residues. The germline CDR1 and CDR2 sequences are SQVTM and ANQGSEA. V lost 2 bases and J 3 bases, leaving 17 bases between the germline ends. The CDR3 sequence: CSVENRDGLNYEQYF. The CDR3 coding sequence is TGCAGCGTTGAAAACCGGGACGGACTAAACTACGAGCAGTACTTC.

This clone was detected only once. The chain combines TRBV5-4 with TRBJ2-7; 14 bases map to TRBD2. CDR1 is SGHNT, CDR2 YYREEE, per germline (reference sequence). V gave up 4 bases and J gave up 6 bases; unmatched junction bases: 9. The CDR3 contains 16 residues. The CDR3 region is CASSLATGLAGGEQYF. CDR3 DNA: TGTGCCAGCAGCCTGGCGACCGGACTAGCGGGAGGCGAGCAGTACTTC.

The chain combines TRBV6-1 with TRBJ1-5; TRBD1 is a possible D gene (5 bases). The CDR3 consists of 15 residues. V lost 1 base, J lost 6 bases, and 13 bases lay in between. Germline V gene lookup returns CDR1 MNHNS and CDR2 SASEGT. The CDR3 DNA reads TGTGCCAGCAGTGAAGATGGGGGTCCAAGTCAGCCCCAGCATTTT. Amino acid sequence: CASSEDGGPSQPQHF.

The chain recombines TRBV18 with TRBJ1-5, with TRBD1 identical over 10 bases. CDR1 and CDR2 from the germline V gene are KGHSH and LQKENI. V shed 1 base and J 7 bases; nucleotides not matched to a gene: 7. The CDR3 spans 16 residues. The CDR3 DNA sequence: TGTGCCAGCTCACCACGCGACAGGGGGCGTGGGCAGCCCCAGCATTTT. Amino acid sequence: CASSPRDRGRGQPQHF.

V and J are TRBV15 and TRBJ1-5; D gene uncertain. The germline CDR1 and CDR2 sequences are LNHNV and YYDKDF (reference sequence). Trimming left V 8 bases short and J 0 bases short, with 26 bases between. The CDR3 consists of 19 residues. CDR3 loop: CATQQRRSGGRGSNQPQHF. CDR3 nucleotide sequence: TGTGCCACCCAGCAACGGCGGTCAGGTGGAAGAGGTAGCAATCAGCCCCAGCATTTT.

This chain joins TRBV5-1 and TRBJ2-7; 8 positions agree with TRBD1. The germline gives CDR1 SGHRS, CDR2 YFSETQ. The J segment lost 2 bases and the V segment lost 4 bases, leaving 2 bases of the junction unmatched. The CDR3 has 13 residues. CDR3 sequence: CASSRGQAYEQYF. The CDR3, as DNA: TGCGCCAGCAGCAGGGGACAGGCCTACGAGCAGTACTTC. Full variable domain (remainder filled in from reference TRBV5-1 and TRBJ2-7): KAGVTQTPRYLIKTRGQQVTLSCSPISGHRSVSWYQQTPGQGLQFLFEYFSETQRNKGNFPGRFSGRQFSNSRSEMNVSTLELGDSALYLCASSRGQAYEQYFGPGTRLTVT.

This sequence joins TRBV18 and TRBJ1-1, with D tentatively TRBD1 (6 bases). CDR3 length: 15 amino acids. V dropped 1 base and J dropped 1 base, with 10 bases sitting between them. Germline V gene data show CDR1 as KGHSH and CDR2 as LQKENI. This chain's CDR3 is CASSPRSRGNTEAFF. The CDR3 DNA reads as TGTGCCAGCTCACCACGTTCCAGGGGGAACACTGAAGCTTTCTTT.

The chain joins TRBV5-8 to TRBJ2-7; D is perhaps TRBD1 or TRBD2 (6 bases each). Germline V CDR1 and CDR2: SGHTS, YDEGEE. This CDR3 has 16 amino acids. V lost 1 base and J lost 2, with 16 bases in between. CDR3 loop: CASSLLGGLIPYEQYF. The DNA for the CDR3 is TGTGCCAGCAGCTTGCTCGGGGGCCTAATTCCCTACGAGCAGTACTTC.

This chain connects TRBV27 to TRBJ1-5, with D hard to call. The CDR3 loop spans 16 amino acids. Between the trimmed V and J ends, which lost 3 bases and 0 bases, there was a span of 12 bases. CDR1 is MNHEY and CDR2 is SMNVEV in the germline V gene (reference sequence). The DNA of the CDR3 is TGTGCCAGCAGTTTTTTGGGCGGCTATAGCAATCAGCCCCAGCATTTT. It translates to CASSFLGGYSNQPQHF.

The rearrangement uses TRBV16 and TRBJ1-1, with a tentative D call TRBD1 (6 bases). V lost 0 bases and J lost 2, with 13 bases in between. The CDR3 is 16 residues long. The germline gives CDR1 KGHSY, CDR2 FQNENV. The CDR3 bases are TGTGCCAGCAGCCAATCGCGCGGAGGGGGAAACACTGAAGCTTTCTTT. Encoded protein: CASSQSRGGGNTEAFF.

V gene TRBV7-9 combines with J gene TRBJ2-1, with TRBD1 matching over 11 bases. The CDR3 runs to 15 residues. Germline trimming cut 5 bases from V and 7 bases from J; bases unmatched to any gene: 7. The V gene's germline CDR1 is SEHNR and CDR2 FQNEAQ (reference sequence). CDR3 DNA sequence: TGTGCCAGCAGCATGAGGGACAGGGGGAAAAATGAGCAGTTCTTC. Protein product: CASSMRDRGKNEQFF.

The rearrangement joins TRBV6-4 to TRBJ2-1, with 9 bases fitting TRBD2. The germline V gene encodes CDR1 MRHNA and CDR2 SNTAGT. J gave up 2 bases and V 4 bases, and 3 bases lay outside the gene matches. This CDR3 spans 15 amino acids. The CDR3 coding sequence is TGTGCCAGCAGTGTCCTAGCGGGGCCCTACAATGAGCAGTTCTTC. This codes for CASSVLAGPYNEQFF.

The gene calls are TRBV30 and TRBJ2-3, with D uncertain. The germline V and J ends were trimmed by 0 bases and 6 bases, with 10 bases remaining between them. Germline values: CDR1 GTSNPN, CDR2 SVGIG (reference sequence). This CDR3 is 13 amino acids long. The CDR3 nucleotides are TGTGCCTGGAGTGTGTTGCTAGGGGATACGCAGTATTTT. This translates into CAWSVLLGDTQYF.

The V call is TRBV29-1, the J call TRBJ2-7, with TRBD1 matching 12 bases. CDR1 and CDR2 (germline): SQVTM, ANQGSEA. V gave up 5 bases and J gave up 7 bases; unmatched junction bases: 9. The CDR3 is made up of 14 amino acids. The CDR3 protein is CSVIPGTGGREQYF. The CDR3 nucleotides are TGCAGCGTTATCCCCGGGACAGGGGGCCGGGAGCAGTACTTC.

The V and J genes are TRBV7-2 and TRBJ2-1; D remains ambiguous. Germline CDR1 is SGHTA and CDR2 is FQGNSA. Trimming took 3 bases from V and 5 from J, leaving 23 bases between them. CDR3 length: 18 residues. As DNA, the CDR3 is TGTGCCAGCAGCTTGACCCACGCACGACAAAGATATAACAATGAGCAGTTCTTC. The encoded protein is CASSLTHARQRYNNEQFF.